The rows below give T cell receptor beta chains drawn from one sample of a study of technical replicates of blood from several donors. This table comes from immunoSEQ multiplex PCR, and its TCRdb copy is limited to in-frame clones, with some not included. The table has some 76,000 clones, 95% to 98% seen once. Sequenced sample: T cells isolated from PBMCs. These receptors all stem from a human donor in good health. CDR3s leave out the opening cysteine and the closing phenylalanine or tryptophan. Fields, in order: D gene, J gene, V gene, CDR3 length, CDR3 protein. D genes are given only for firm matches.

D gene: .; J gene: TRBJ1-2; V gene: TRBV5-1; CDR3 length: 8; CDR3 protein: ARKKRGYT
D gene: TRBD2; J gene: TRBJ2-5; V gene: TRBV19; CDR3 length: 15; CDR3 protein: ASSNMGVAGGPETQY
D gene: TRBD1; J gene: TRBJ2-7; V gene: TRBV30; CDR3 length: 11; CDR3 protein: AWSTGGLDEQY
D gene: TRBD2; J gene: TRBJ2-7; V gene: TRBV7-9; CDR3 length: 13; CDR3 protein: ASSLGRREHYEQY
D gene: TRBD2; J gene: TRBJ2-7; V gene: TRBV4-1; CDR3 length: 12; CDR3 protein: ASSQDLAAYEQY
D gene: .; J gene: TRBJ2-7; V gene: TRBV5-1; CDR3 length: 12; CDR3 protein: ASSFTGTSYEQY
D gene: TRBD1; J gene: TRBJ2-1; V gene: TRBV5-1; CDR3 length: 13; CDR3 protein: ASSLGQGAYNEQF
D gene: .; J gene: TRBJ2-2; V gene: TRBV7-9; CDR3 length: 9; CDR3 protein: ASSLTGELF
D gene: .; J gene: TRBJ2-4; V gene: TRBV25-1; CDR3 length: 12; CDR3 protein: ASSEYREKNIQY
D gene: .; J gene: TRBJ2-5; V gene: TRBV2; CDR3 length: 11; CDR3 protein: ASHEVRGETQY
D gene: .; J gene: TRBJ2-3; V gene: TRBV7-6; CDR3 length: 13; CDR3 protein: ASSLTGGKSDTQY
D gene: .; J gene: TRBJ1-1; V gene: TRBV10-3; CDR3 length: 12; CDR3 protein: AISVGGTSTEAF
D gene: TRBD2; J gene: TRBJ2-7; V gene: TRBV27; CDR3 length: 13; CDR3 protein: ASSLSLAGVYEQY
D gene: .; J gene: TRBJ1-2; V gene: TRBV11-3; CDR3 length: 11; CDR3 protein: ASSPGGLGGYT
D gene: TRBD2; J gene: TRBJ2-7; V gene: TRBV7-3; CDR3 length: 12; CDR3 protein: ASSSGLAPHEQY
D gene: .; J gene: TRBJ2-1; V gene: TRBV9; CDR3 length: 11; CDR3 protein: ASSVGSVHEQF
D gene: TRBD1; J gene: TRBJ1-4; V gene: TRBV5-1; CDR3 length: 13; CDR3 protein: ASSIEGAQGEKLF
D gene: TRBD2; J gene: TRBJ2-1; V gene: TRBV6-1; CDR3 length: 14; CDR3 protein: ASSEVSASGNNEQF
D gene: TRBD2; J gene: TRBJ2-1; V gene: TRBV7-9; CDR3 length: 9; CDR3 protein: ASSLGLGKF
D gene: .; J gene: TRBJ2-1; V gene: TRBV19; CDR3 length: 12; CDR3 protein: ASSRRSSYNEQF
D gene: .; J gene: TRBJ1-1; V gene: TRBV19; CDR3 length: 13; CDR3 protein: ASRNPPGVVTEAF
D gene: .; J gene: TRBJ2-6; V gene: TRBV2; CDR3 length: 15; CDR3 protein: ASSDPTGTSGANVLT
D gene: TRBD1; J gene: TRBJ2-5; V gene: TRBV18; CDR3 length: 14; CDR3 protein: ASSDGTGWTQETQY
D gene: TRBD2; J gene: TRBJ2-7; V gene: TRBV16; CDR3 length: 12; CDR3 protein: ASSPTLGREEQY
D gene: .; J gene: TRBJ1-2; V gene: TRBV5-1; CDR3 length: 13; CDR3 protein: ASSEVGEAPYGYT
D gene: TRBD1; J gene: TRBJ2-1; V gene: TRBV11-2; CDR3 length: 15; CDR3 protein: ASSPQGGLGSYNEQF
D gene: .; J gene: TRBJ1-1; V gene: TRBV7-6; CDR3 length: 13; CDR3 protein: ASSLGWQVNTEAF
D gene: .; J gene: TRBJ2-7; V gene: TRBV27; CDR3 length: 12; CDR3 protein: ASSSTSMIYEQY
D gene: TRBD1; J gene: TRBJ2-3; V gene: TRBV5-4; CDR3 length: 12; CDR3 protein: ASDRDRVTDTQY
D gene: .; J gene: TRBJ1-3; V gene: TRBV6-6; CDR3 length: 11; CDR3 protein: ASGGNSGNTIY
D gene: .; J gene: TRBJ2-4; V gene: TRBV11-2; CDR3 length: 10; CDR3 protein: ASSFTRNIQY
D gene: TRBD1; J gene: TRBJ2-6; V gene: TRBV5-4; CDR3 length: 15; CDR3 protein: ASSLGQGYSGANVLT
D gene: TRBD1; J gene: TRBJ2-2; V gene: TRBV28; CDR3 length: 20; CDR3 protein: ASSFSFSSLRDRLLNTGELF
D gene: .; J gene: TRBJ2-7; V gene: TRBV6-1; CDR3 length: 14; CDR3 protein: ASSEVAASVSYEQY
D gene: .; J gene: TRBJ2-1; V gene: TRBV11-3; CDR3 length: 12; CDR3 protein: ASSLGLSNNEQF
D gene: .; J gene: TRBJ2-2; V gene: TRBV15; CDR3 length: 14; CDR3 protein: ATSRATGANTGELF
D gene: TRBD2; J gene: TRBJ2-1; V gene: TRBV27; CDR3 length: 13; CDR3 protein: ASNTGREIRNEQF
D gene: TRBD1; J gene: TRBJ2-5; V gene: TRBV5-6; CDR3 length: 13; CDR3 protein: ASSPPGQGGETQY
D gene: .; J gene: TRBJ1-5; V gene: TRBV7-2; CDR3 length: 11; CDR3 protein: ASSLTIDQPQH
D gene: .; J gene: TRBJ2-5; V gene: TRBV4-1; CDR3 length: 11; CDR3 protein: ASSQVREKTQY